The next 18 T cell receptor beta chains were all read from a single sample in a study of CD4 T cells in relation to SARS-CoV-2 and coronaviruses. Method: immunoSEQ multiplex PCR; TCRdb's copy keeps in-frame clones and lacks some. Here the sample spans tens of thousands of clones, roughly 85% being singletons. The sample was memory CD4+ T cells from PBMCs. The source is an adult with COVID-19.

The chain uses TRBV7-6 and TRBJ2-5; 13 bases align to TRBD2. CDR1 is SGHVS, CDR2 FNYEAQ, per germline. The CDR3 length is 17 residues. V lost 4 bases, J lost 1 base, and 6 bases stayed unmatched. CDR3 loop: CASSYGTSGMGQETQYF. The CDR3, as DNA: TGTGCCAGCAGCTACGGGACTAGCGGGATGGGCCAAGAGACCCAGTACTTC.

This chain connects TRBV7-3 to TRBJ2-7, with TRBD2 identical over 8 bases. The junction had 6 bases not matched to a gene; V was cut back by 5 bases and J by 0 bases. CDR1 is SGHTA and CDR2 is FQGTGA in the germline V gene. The CDR3 loop spans 15 amino acids. In nucleotides, the CDR3 is TGTGCCAGCAGCCCCGGGGGGGGCCTCTCCTACGAGCAGTACTTC. Amino acids: CASSPGGGLSYEQYF. Filled out from reference TRBV7-3 and TRBJ2-7, the complete variable domain reads GAGVSQTPSNKVTEKGKYVELRCDPISGHTALYWYRQSLGQGPEFLIYFQGTGAADDSGLPNDRFFAVRPEGSVSTLKIQRTERGDSAVYLCASSPGGGLSYEQYFGPGTRLTVT.

V and J are TRBV27 and TRBJ2-1; 11 nucleotides match TRBD2. Germline V CDR1 and CDR2: MNHEY, SMNVEV (reference sequence). The CDR3 totals 13 residues. The J segment lost 9 bases and the V segment lost 6 bases, leaving 4 bases of the junction unmatched. The CDR3 DNA follows: TGTGCCAGCAGGAAGACTAGCGGGATTGAGCAGTTCTTC. It yields the protein CASRKTSGIEQFF.

This chain connects TRBV3-1 (or the pseudogene TRBV3-2) to TRBJ2-5, with 7 nucleotides matching TRBD2. This CDR3 is 16 amino acids long. The germline gives CDR1 LGHDT, CDR2 YNNKEL (reference sequence). Germline trimming cut 4 bases from V and 1 base from J; bases unmatched to any gene: 9. In DNA, the CDR3 is TGTGCCAGCAGCCTAGGACTAGTGGGAGTCCAAGAGACCCAGTACTTC. Its protein product is CASSLGLVGVQETQYF.

The J gene is TRBJ1-5, the V gene TRBV6-2 or TRBV6-3; 12 bases are shared with TRBD1. The CDR3 consists of 15 residues. With V trimmed by 7 bases and J by 4 bases, 5 bases remained unmatched. Germline CDR1 MNHEY, CDR2 SVGEGT. This CDR3 is CASIPGQGANQPQHF. The CDR3 bases are TGTGCCAGCATCCCGGGACAGGGGGCGAATCAGCCCCAGCATTTT.

The chain is built from TRBV30 and TRBJ1-5; no firm D call. Deletions cut 2 bases from V and 9 bases from J, with 14 bases between. Germline CDR1 GTSNPN, CDR2 SVGIG (reference sequence). This CDR3 has 13 residues. This chain's CDR3 is CAWSPLGQGPQHF. In nucleotides, the CDR3 is TGTGCCTGGAGTCCCCTCGGTCAAGGGCCCCAGCATTTT.

The rearrangement links TRBV7-2 to TRBJ2-3, with D perhaps matching TRBD2 (6 bases). Germline CDR1 and CDR2: SGHTA and FQGNSA. The CDR3 is 15 amino acids. V lost 6 bases and J 5 bases, leaving 18 bases between the germline ends. Here the CDR3 reads CASSGSVAGGDTQYF. CDR3 bases: TGTGCCAGCAGTGGTAGTGTTGCCGGGGGAGATACGCAGTATTTT.

The chain combines TRBV5-1 with TRBJ1-6; D is possibly TRBD1 (5 bases). This CDR3 comprises 14 residues. V was pared by 4 bases and J by 6 bases, with 11 bases between. Germline loops: CDR1 SGHRS, CDR2 YFSETQ. CDR3 sequence (DNA): TGCGCCAGCAGCCCCGGACATACTAATTCACCCCTCCACTTT. Its translation: CASSPGHTNSPLHF.

The rearrangement links TRBV20-1 to TRBJ1-1; D not resolved. CDR3 length equals 12 residues. Germline V gene data show CDR1 as DFQATT and CDR2 as SNEGSKA (reference sequence). V lost 3 bases, J lost 6 bases, and 11 bases lay in between. This chain's CDR3 is CSASVQHAEAFF. In DNA, the CDR3 is TGCAGTGCTAGTGTCCAGCACGCTGAAGCTTTCTTT.

The J gene is TRBJ2-1, the V gene TRBV1. TRBV1 is assigned pseudogene status. The CDR3 totals 16 residues. CDR3: CTSSQGLGGVYNEQFF. DNA of the CDR3: TGCACCAGCAGCCAAGGCCTGGGGGGCGTCTACAATGAGCAGTTCTTC.

This chain uses TRBV28 with TRBJ1-5; maybe TRBD1 (5 bases). The CDR3 has 14 amino acids. Germline lookup yields CDR1 MDHEN and CDR2 SYDVKM. V was trimmed by 8 bases and J by 7 bases, leaving 18 bases between them. The CDR3 sequence: CASSADSLVQPQHF. The CDR3 region has the DNA TGTGCCAGCTCCGCTGACAGCCTCGTGCAGCCCCAGCATTTT.

The chain has TRBV2 and TRBJ1-4; D remains ambiguous. Germline CDR1 and CDR2: SNHLY and FYNNEI. V lost 8 bases and J 4 bases, leaving 11 bases between the germline ends. The CDR3 has 13 residues. CDR3 residues: CASGGIGNEKLFF. The CDR3 DNA sequence: TGTGCCAGCGGAGGTATTGGTAATGAAAAACTGTTTTTT.

The rearrangement joins TRBV28 to TRBJ2-7; D is unresolved. Trimming stripped 3 bases from V and 0 bases from J, with 6 bases between. Germline CDR1 reads MDHEN; CDR2 reads SYDVKM. The CDR3 loop spans 13 amino acids. In DNA, the CDR3 is TGTGCCAGCAGTTTCTGGGGCTCCTACGAGCAGTACTTC. This translates into CASSFWGSYEQYF.

This chain connects TRBV5-6 to TRBJ2-3; no clear D. V was trimmed by 3 bases and J by 0 bases, leaving 14 bases between them. The CDR3 has 16 residues. Germline-derived CDR1 and CDR2 are SGHDT and YYEEEE. The DNA of the CDR3 is TGTGCCAGCAGCTCCCCCTTGGCGGTTAGCACAGATACGCAGTATTTT. Its protein product is CASSSPLAVSTDTQYF.

This rearrangement joins TRBV7-9 to TRBJ2-7; 7 bases are shared with TRBD1. The germline V gene encodes CDR1 SEHNR and CDR2 FQNEAQ (reference sequence). The junction had 15 bases not matched to a gene; V was cut back by 5 bases and J by 5 bases. CDR3 length equals 16 residues. The CDR3 reads CASSGRDRAVINEQYF. The CDR3 region has the DNA TGTGCCAGCAGCGGCCGCGACAGGGCCGTCATAAACGAGCAGTACTTC.

The gene calls are TRBV19 and TRBJ2-1; 7 bases are a match to TRBD2. Germline V lookup: CDR1 LNHDA, CDR2 SQIVND (reference sequence). V shed 6 bases and J 9 bases; nucleotides not matched to a gene: 11. The CDR3 totals 14 residues. For the CDR3, the DNA is TGTGCCAGTAGCTCAGGGAGGGTGTTGGCTGAGCAGTTCTTC. The encoded protein is CASSSGRVLAEQFF. The whole variable domain, filled in from reference TRBV19 and TRBJ2-1, reads DGGITQSPKYLFRKEGQNVTLSCEQNLNHDAMYWYRQDPGQGLRLIYYSQIVNDFQKGDIAEGYSVSREKKESFPLTVTSAQKNPTAFYLCASSSGRVLAEQFFGPGTRLTVL.

This clone was observed a handful of times. The V gene is TRBV5-1, the J gene TRBJ2-1; the match to TRBD2 covers 7 bases. The V gene's germline CDR1 is SGHRS and CDR2 YFSETQ. CDR3 length equals 14 residues. The V and J ends lost 1 base and 7 bases, in that order; junction bases with no gene match: 5. CDR3 DNA sequence: TGCGCCAGCAGCTTGACTAGCGCTAAAAATGAGCAGTTCTTC. Translated: CASSLTSAKNEQFF.

V and J are TRBV7-3 and TRBJ1-6, with unresolved D. The ends were cut back, 2 bases at V and 0 bases at J, with 17 bases in the middle. Germline-derived CDR1 and CDR2 are SGHTA and FQGTGA. The CDR3 sequence is 19 residues long. CDR3 protein: CASSLLKSDGSSYNSPLHF. The CDR3 DNA reads TGTGCCAGCAGCTTATTAAAATCGGACGGCTCCTCCTATAATTCACCCCTCCACTTT.